Here is one T cell receptor beta chain with its context. Its antigen is not known. This specimen comes from a study of blood T cells in healthy people across ages. General study findings and limits: With unsorted PBMCs, a conclusive comparison of naive versus antigen-experienced cells was not possible. Donors of long life had a larger count of naive CD4+ cells and greater diversity than aged donors.

The use of a sample-barcoded 5' primer and a J-beta primer mix characterized a second PCR of about 7 to 12 cycles. TCRdb fed the 5' RACE reads into MiXCR, producing one record per CDR3 protein. The sample carries 800,000 to 1,000,000 distinct CDR3 sequences, under 50% recorded once. V shed 2 bases, J shed 7 bases, and the junction held 2 bases outside the gene matches. CDR1 SGHRS and CDR2 YFSETQ come from the germline V gene. The CDR3 sequence is 12 residues long. Sequenced sample: blood. The J gene is TRBJ1-2, the V gene TRBV5-1, with 7 bases that match TRBD1. This clonotype was obtained from a young man in good health. The CDR3 bases are TGCGCCAGCAGCTTTTCAGGGGGTGGCTACACCTTC. It is translated as CASSFSGGGYTF.